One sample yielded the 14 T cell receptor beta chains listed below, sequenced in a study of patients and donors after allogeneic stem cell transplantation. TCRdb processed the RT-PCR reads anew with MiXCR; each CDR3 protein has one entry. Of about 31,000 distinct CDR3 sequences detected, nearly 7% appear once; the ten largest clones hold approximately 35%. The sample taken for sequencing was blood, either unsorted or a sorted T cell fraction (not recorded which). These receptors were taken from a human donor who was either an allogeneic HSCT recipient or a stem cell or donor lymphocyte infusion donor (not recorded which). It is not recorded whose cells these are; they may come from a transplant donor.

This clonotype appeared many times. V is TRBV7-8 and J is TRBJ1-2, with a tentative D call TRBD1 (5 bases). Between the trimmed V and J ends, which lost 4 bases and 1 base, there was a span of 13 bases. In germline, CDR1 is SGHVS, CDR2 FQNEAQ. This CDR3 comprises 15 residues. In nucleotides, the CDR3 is TGTGCCAGCAGCTATTCAGGGATACTTAACTATGGCTACACCTTC. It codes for CASSYSGILNYGYTF.

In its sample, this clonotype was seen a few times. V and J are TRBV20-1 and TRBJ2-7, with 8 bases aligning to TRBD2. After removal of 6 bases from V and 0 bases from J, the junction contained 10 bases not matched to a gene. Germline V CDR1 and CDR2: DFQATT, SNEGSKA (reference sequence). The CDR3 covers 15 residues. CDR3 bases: TGCAGTGCCCCCCACCGGGGACTAGGCTCCTACGAGCAGTACTTC. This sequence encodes CSAPHRGLGSYEQYF.

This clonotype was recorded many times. CDR3 protein: CSARDYREVYEQYF. The CDR3 bases are TGCAGTGCTAGAGATTACAGGGAGGTCTACGAGCAGTACTTC. The chain recombines TRBV20-1 with TRBJ2-7; D may match TRBD1 or TRBD2 (6 bases each). V was clipped by 0 bases and J by 3 bases, with 12 bases between them. The germline CDR1 and CDR2 sequences are DFQATT and SNEGSKA (reference sequence). CDR3 length: 14 amino acids.

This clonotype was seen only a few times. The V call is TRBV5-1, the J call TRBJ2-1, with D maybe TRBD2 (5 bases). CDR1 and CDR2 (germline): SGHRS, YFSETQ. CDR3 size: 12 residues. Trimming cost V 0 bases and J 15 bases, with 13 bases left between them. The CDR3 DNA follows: TGCGCCAGCAGCTTGGTGGACTCTAACAGGTTCTTC. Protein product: CASSLVDSNRFF.

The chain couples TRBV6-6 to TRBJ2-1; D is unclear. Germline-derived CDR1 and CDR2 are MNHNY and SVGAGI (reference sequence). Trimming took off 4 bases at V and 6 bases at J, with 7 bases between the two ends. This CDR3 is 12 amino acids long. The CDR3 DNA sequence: TGTGCCAGCAGTTCCAATACCAATGAGCAGTTCTTC. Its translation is CASSSNTNEQFF.

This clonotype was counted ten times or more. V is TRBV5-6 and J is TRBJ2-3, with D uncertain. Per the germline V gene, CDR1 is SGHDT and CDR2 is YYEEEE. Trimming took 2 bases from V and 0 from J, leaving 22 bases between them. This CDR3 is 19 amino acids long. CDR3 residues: CASSFRSSLVLTSTDTQYF. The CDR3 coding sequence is TGTGCCAGCAGCTTCCGTAGTAGCCTAGTTTTAACTAGCACAGATACGCAGTATTTT.

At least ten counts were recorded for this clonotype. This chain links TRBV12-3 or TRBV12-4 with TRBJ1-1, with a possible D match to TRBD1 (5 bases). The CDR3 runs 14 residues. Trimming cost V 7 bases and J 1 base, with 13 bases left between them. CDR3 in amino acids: CASNPGPPNTEAFF. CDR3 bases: TGTGCCAGCAACCCGGGGCCACCGAACACTGAAGCTTTCTTT.

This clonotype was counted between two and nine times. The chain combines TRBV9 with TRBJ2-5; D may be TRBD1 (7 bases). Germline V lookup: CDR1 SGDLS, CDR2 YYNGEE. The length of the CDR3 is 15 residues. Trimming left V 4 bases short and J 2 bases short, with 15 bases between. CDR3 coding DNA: TGTGCCAGCAGCCTCATGGGGGGACAGCAAGAGACCCAGTACTTC. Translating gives CASSLMGGQQETQYF.

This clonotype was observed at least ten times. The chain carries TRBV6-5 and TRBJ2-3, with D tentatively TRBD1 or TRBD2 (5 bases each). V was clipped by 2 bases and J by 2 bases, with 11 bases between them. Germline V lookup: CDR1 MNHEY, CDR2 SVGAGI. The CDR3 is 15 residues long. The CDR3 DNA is TGTGCCAGCAGTTACGGGGGAGACCCCACAGATACGCAGTATTTT. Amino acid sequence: CASSYGGDPTDTQYF.

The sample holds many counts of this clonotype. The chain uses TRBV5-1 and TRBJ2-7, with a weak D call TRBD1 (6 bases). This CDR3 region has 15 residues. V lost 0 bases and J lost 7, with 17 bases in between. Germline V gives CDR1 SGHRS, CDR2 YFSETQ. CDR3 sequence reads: CASSLATGQINEQYF. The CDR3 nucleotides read TGCGCCAGCAGCTTGGCCACCGGACAGATTAATGAGCAGTACTTC.

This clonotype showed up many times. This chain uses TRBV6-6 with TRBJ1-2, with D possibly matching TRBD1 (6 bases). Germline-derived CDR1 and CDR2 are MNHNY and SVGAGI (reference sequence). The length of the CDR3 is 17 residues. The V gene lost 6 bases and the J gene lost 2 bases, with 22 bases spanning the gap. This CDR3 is CASSPRSGTGANYGYTF. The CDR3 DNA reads TGTGCCAGCAGCCCGCGGAGTGGAACGGGGGCCAACTATGGCTACACCTTC.

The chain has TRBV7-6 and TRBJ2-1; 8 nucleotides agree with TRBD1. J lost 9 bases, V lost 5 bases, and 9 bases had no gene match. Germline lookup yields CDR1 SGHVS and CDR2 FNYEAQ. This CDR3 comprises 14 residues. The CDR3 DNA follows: TGTGCCAGCAGCAAGGACAGGGCTGGGAGTGAGCAGTTCTTC. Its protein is CASSKDRAGSEQFF.

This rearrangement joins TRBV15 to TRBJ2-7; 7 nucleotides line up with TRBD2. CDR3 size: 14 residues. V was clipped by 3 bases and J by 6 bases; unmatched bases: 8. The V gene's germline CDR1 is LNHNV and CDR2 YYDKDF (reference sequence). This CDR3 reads CATSRGGYRIEQYF. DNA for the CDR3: TGTGCCACCAGCAGGGGGGGGTACAGAATCGAGCAGTACTTC.

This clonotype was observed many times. The CDR3 loop is CAISEGGTGELFF. CDR3 bases: TGTGCCATCAGTGAAGGGGGTACCGGGGAGCTGTTTTTT. The rearrangement links TRBV10-3 to TRBJ2-2; perhaps TRBD1 as D (6 bases). The CDR3 covers 13 residues. Trimming cost V 3 bases and J 5 bases, with 7 bases left between them. CDR1 and CDR2 (germline): ENHRY, SYGVKD.